This is a list of T cell receptor beta chains from one sample in a study of blood T cells in healthy people across ages. MiXCR was run by TCRdb on the 5' RACE reads, yielding one entry per CDR3 protein. The table lists 1.5 million to 1.8 million distinct CDR3 sequences, 35% to 45% of them singletons. Sequencing used blood. These receptors all stem from a woman younger than 35 in good health. Both conserved end residues are part of each CDR3.

V gene: TRBV7-9; J gene: TRBJ2-1; CDR3 protein: CASSSHMGTYNEQFF
V gene: TRBV12-3/TRBV12-4; J gene: TRBJ2-1; CDR3 protein: CASSLAAGASEQFF
V gene: TRBV6-4; J gene: TRBJ2-3; CDR3 protein: CASSDSSRGAMGPDTQYF
V gene: TRBV6-5; J gene: TRBJ1-5; CDR3 protein: CASSYSSDHNQPQHF
V gene: TRBV27; J gene: TRBJ1-1; CDR3 protein: CASSPDRGFTEAFF
V gene: TRBV20-1; J gene: TRBJ1-1; CDR3 protein: CSARDGGGEATFF
V gene: TRBV4-1; J gene: TRBJ1-2; CDR3 protein: CASSQVQEAMNYGYTF
V gene: TRBV29-1; J gene: TRBJ1-1; CDR3 protein: CSVSGQGAAEAFF
V gene: TRBV4-1; J gene: TRBJ2-7; CDR3 protein: CASSQLGKIPYEQYF
V gene: TRBV6-2/TRBV6-3; J gene: TRBJ1-2; CDR3 protein: CASLADYGYTF
V gene: TRBV7-2; J gene: TRBJ1-2; CDR3 protein: CASTLTGTASVNGYTF
V gene: TRBV20-1; J gene: TRBJ2-3; CDR3 protein: CSARELKGSPTDTQYF
V gene: TRBV6-4; J gene: TRBJ1-1; CDR3 protein: CASSAGENTEAFF